These 25 T cell receptor beta chains originate from one sample sequenced in a study of blood T cell repertoires in COVID-19. The repertoire was sequenced with immunoSEQ multiplex PCR; TCRdb's copy has only in-frame clones and lacks some. The sample lists about 240,000 clones, approximately 90% occurring once. What was sequenced was peripheral blood. All receptors come from a man between 60 and 75 years old who had recovered from COVID-19.

The rearrangement joins TRBV5-1 to TRBJ1-1; D is unclear. The CDR3 is 15 residues long. CDR1 and CDR2 (germline): SGHRS, YFSETQ. Trimming removed 0 bases from V and 4 bases from J, with 13 bases in between. The chain's CDR3 is CASSLVAGLVTEAFF. The CDR3 DNA is TGCGCCAGCAGCTTGGTCGCGGGCCTCGTCACTGAAGCTTTCTTT.

The genes are TRBV6-5 and TRBJ2-1, with 9 bases fitting TRBD2. With V trimmed by 0 bases and J by 7 bases, 7 bases remained unmatched. The CDR3 runs 16 residues. Germline-derived CDR1 and CDR2 are MNHEY and SVGAGI. This CDR3 is CASSYSLAGEQNEQFF. In nucleotides, the CDR3 is TGTGCCAGCAGTTACTCATTAGCGGGGGAACAGAATGAGCAGTTCTTC.

This chain uses TRBV3-1 (or the pseudogene TRBV3-2) with TRBJ2-2; 7 bases agree with TRBD2. With 0 bases clipped from V and 3 bases from J, the junction kept 22 bases outside the gene matches. This CDR3 is built from 22 residues. Germline V gene data show CDR1 as LGHDT and CDR2 as YNNKEL (reference sequence). The CDR3 bases are TGTGCCAGCAGCCAAGACGGGTTGACTAGCTACTTTTTAAGAGGGGACACCGGGGAGCTGTTTTTT. Protein sequence: CASSQDGLTSYFLRGDTGELFF.

The chain uses TRBV5-1 and TRBJ2-7; TRBD1 matches at 7 bases. The CDR3 is 15 amino acids. V lost 0 bases and J lost 3; bases outside the gene matches: 6. Germline V gene lookup returns CDR1 SGHRS and CDR2 YFSETQ. The chain's CDR3 is CASSLDMTGYYEQYF. CDR3 in DNA: TGCGCCAGCAGCTTGGACATGACAGGGTACTACGAGCAGTACTTC.

This chain connects TRBV6-5 to TRBJ1-2; 7 bases align to TRBD1. Germline V lookup: CDR1 MNHEY, CDR2 SVGAGI. J gave up 3 bases and V 3 bases, and 7 bases lay outside the gene matches. This CDR3 comprises 15 residues. This CDR3 is CASSYSGTVYYGYTF. Written as DNA, the CDR3 is TGTGCCAGCAGTTATTCCGGGACAGTTTACTATGGCTACACCTTC.

The V and J genes are TRBV7-8 and TRBJ2-1; D may be TRBD1 (6 bases). This CDR3 has 12 amino acids. Germline-derived CDR1 and CDR2 are SGHVS and FQNEAQ. Trimming cost V 2 bases and J 8 bases, with 7 bases left between them. CDR3 in amino acids: CASSLYRDEQFF. In DNA, the CDR3 is TGTGCCAGCAGCTTATACAGGGATGAGCAGTTCTTC.

The genes are TRBV18 and TRBJ2-7, with 8 bases that match TRBD1. The trim removed 3 bases at V and 3 bases at J, leaving 4 bases unmatched. CDR3 size: 14 residues. Germline lookup yields CDR1 KGHSH and CDR2 LQKENI. This chain's CDR3 is CASSPPTGVYEQYF. DNA for the CDR3: TGTGCCAGCTCACCGCCGACAGGGGTCTACGAGCAGTACTTC.

The chain uses TRBV5-1 and TRBJ1-6; D not resolved. Germline lookup yields CDR1 SGHRS and CDR2 YFSETQ. Between the trimmed V and J ends, which lost 4 bases and 7 bases, there was a span of 9 bases. There are 13 residues in the CDR3. CDR3 sequence (DNA): TGCGCCAGCAGCCGTGGACTCAATTCACCCCTCCACTTT. Protein: CASSRGLNSPLHF.

The V gene is TRBV30, the J gene TRBJ1-3; possible D gene TRBD1, 6 bases. CDR1 and CDR2 from the germline V gene are GTSNPN and SVGIG (reference sequence). There are 14 residues in the CDR3. Trimming removed 3 bases from V and 3 bases from J, with 12 bases in between. This CDR3 is CAWSLGGRGNTIYF. The CDR3 nucleotides are TGTGCCTGGAGCTTAGGGGGTCGTGGAAACACCATATATTTT.

V usage is TRBV5-1 and J usage is TRBJ1-2, with a tentative D call TRBD1 (5 bases). This CDR3 is built from 13 residues. Trimming removed 4 bases from V and 5 bases from J, with 12 bases in between. The germline CDR1 and CDR2 sequences are SGHRS and YFSETQ. The CDR3 here is CASSVAGAYGYTF. CDR3 nucleotide sequence: TGCGCCAGCAGCGTGGCTGGGGCATATGGCTACACCTTC.

The V and J genes are TRBV10-3 and TRBJ2-3; 12 bases agree with TRBD2. Germline V gene lookup returns CDR1 ENHRY and CDR2 SYGVKD. The CDR3 runs to 19 residues. J lost 8 bases, V lost 3 bases, and 18 bases had no gene match. As DNA, the CDR3 is TGTGCCATCAGTGAAACTAAAGGACTAGCGGGGTTGAGGGGTAGTACGCAGTATTTT. Translation: CAISETKGLAGLRGSTQYF.

This sequence joins TRBV21-1 and TRBJ2-7; TRBD2 reflects the table's D call only, with no check against the DNA. TRBV21-1 has pseudogene status. The length of the CDR3 is 15 residues. The CDR3 protein is CASSKDGKRNYEQYF. The CDR3 DNA follows: TGTGCCAGCAGCAAAGACGGTAAGAGGAACTACGAGCAGTACTTC.

V usage is TRBV15 and J usage is TRBJ2-2; no firm D call. With 4 bases removed from V and 7 bases from J, the gap between germline ends came to 7 bases. Germline assignment: CDR1 LNHNV and CDR2 YYDKDF (reference sequence). The CDR3 sequence is 12 residues long. CDR3 sequence: CATSTQIGELFF. The DNA of the CDR3 is TGTGCCACCAGCACCCAAATCGGGGAGCTGTTTTTT.

V and J are TRBV3-1 (or the pseudogene TRBV3-2) and TRBJ2-5, with D perhaps matching TRBD1 (5 bases). V was clipped by 3 bases and J by 7 bases, with 21 bases between them. CDR1 LGHDT and CDR2 YNNKEL come from the germline V gene (reference sequence). The CDR3 is made up of 16 amino acids. The CDR3 nucleotides read TGTGCCAGCAGCCACCGAAGCGCAGGGCCAGTGGGGACCCAGTACTTC. This gives the protein CASSHRSAGPVGTQYF.

This chain links TRBV20-1 with TRBJ2-5; D gene uncertain. Trimming shortened V by 3 bases and J by 4 bases, and 9 bases separated the two germline ends. Germline CDR1 reads DFQATT; CDR2 reads SNEGSKA (reference sequence). The length of the CDR3 is 12 residues. DNA of the CDR3: TGCAGTGCTAGTACTCCCCCAGAGACCCAGTACTTC. Protein: CSASTPPETQYF.

The genes are TRBV4-2 and TRBJ2-1; D perhaps matches TRBD1 (6 bases). The germline V gene encodes CDR1 LGHNA and CDR2 YNFKEQ. V lost 4 bases to trimming and J lost 4 bases, with 14 bases between them. The CDR3 has 15 amino acids. The CDR3 loop reads CASSPRSGVYNEQFF. In nucleotides, the CDR3 is TGTGCCAGCAGCCCGAGGTCAGGGGTGTACAATGAGCAGTTCTTC.

V gene TRBV7-8 combines with J gene TRBJ2-7; possibly TRBD2 for D (5 bases). This CDR3 spans 14 amino acids. V lost 4 bases to trimming and J lost 4 bases, with 14 bases between them. The germline V gene has CDR1 SGHVS and CDR2 FQNEAQ. The CDR3 loop is CASSSLVGAYEQYF. The CDR3 nucleotides read TGTGCCAGCAGCTCACTAGTGGGAGCATACGAGCAGTACTTC.

V is TRBV2 and J is TRBJ1-4, with D tentatively TRBD1 (5 bases). The germline V and J ends were trimmed by 4 bases and 10 bases, with 16 bases remaining between them. In germline, CDR1 is SNHLY, CDR2 FYNNEI. This CDR3 is built from 14 residues. This chain's CDR3 is CASSGSRATGKLFF. CDR3 in DNA: TGTGCCAGCAGTGGCAGCAGGGCGACGGGAAAACTGTTTTTT.

A remark on this clone: This same CDR3 is encoded by further DNA sequences in the sample. The chain uses TRBV30 and TRBJ1-1; D is ambiguous. The V gene lost 0 bases and the J gene lost 5 bases, with 10 bases spanning the gap. This CDR3 spans 13 amino acids. The germline V gene encodes CDR1 GTSNPN and CDR2 SVGIG (reference sequence). This CDR3 reads CAWSVSGWTEAFF. In DNA, the CDR3 is TGTGCCTGGAGTGTATCCGGTTGGACTGAAGCTTTCTTT.

V gene TRBV18 combines with J gene TRBJ1-1; 7 nucleotides line up with TRBD1. CDR1 and CDR2 from the germline V gene are KGHSH and LQKENI. V lost 2 bases, J lost 1 base, and 4 bases stayed unmatched. This CDR3 comprises 15 residues. The CDR3 sequence is CASSPLTGSNTEAFF. The CDR3 nucleotides read TGTGCCAGCTCACCATTGACAGGGTCGAACACTGAAGCTTTCTTT.

This chain uses TRBV2 with TRBJ2-7, with a tentative D call TRBD2 (5 bases). The germline CDR1 and CDR2 sequences are SNHLY and FYNNEI. Trimming cost V 2 bases and J 7 bases, with 6 bases left between them. The CDR3 runs to 11 residues. The CDR3 DNA reads TGTGCCAGCAGTGAAACGGGGGAGCAGTACGTC. The encoded protein is CASSETGEQYV.

This chain links TRBV12-5 with TRBJ2-5, with 9 bases identical to TRBD1. This CDR3 spans 15 amino acids. Unmatched junction bases numbered 7, after V lost 4 bases and J lost 4 bases. CDR1 is LGHNT and CDR2 is FRNRAP in the germline V gene. DNA for the CDR3: TGTGCTAGTGGTTCGATGACAGGGGGTAGAGAGACCCAGTACTTC. It translates to CASGSMTGGRETQYF.

The genes are TRBV5-6 and TRBJ1-5; D may be TRBD1 (5 bases). There are 15 residues in the CDR3. Germline CDR1 is SGHDT and CDR2 is YYEEEE. V lost 0 bases to trimming and J lost 5 bases, with 12 bases between them. CDR3 bases: TGTGCCAGCAGCTTGGGGGGACTACTTCATCAGCCCCAGCATTTT. This sequence encodes CASSLGGLLHQPQHF.

This clone was observed once. The V gene is TRBV5-1, the J gene TRBJ2-3; D possibly corresponds to TRBD1 (5 bases). CDR1 SGHRS and CDR2 YFSETQ come from the germline V gene. The CDR3 consists of 18 residues. The ends were cut back, 4 bases at V and 3 bases at J, with 24 bases in the middle. Here the CDR3 DNA reads TGCGCCAGCAGCCGACAGTTCTCTGCCAGGACGGTGACAGATACGCAGTATTTT. Translation gives CASSRQFSARTVTDTQYF.

V and J are TRBV6-8 and TRBJ1-3, with no clear D. This CDR3 is built from 11 residues. Germline CDR1 is MNHGY and CDR2 is SAAAGT. Trimming removed 7 bases at V and 3 bases at J, with 4 bases between. The CDR3 DNA is TGTGCCAGCAACGGTGGAAACACCATATATTTT. Protein sequence: CASNGGNTIYF.